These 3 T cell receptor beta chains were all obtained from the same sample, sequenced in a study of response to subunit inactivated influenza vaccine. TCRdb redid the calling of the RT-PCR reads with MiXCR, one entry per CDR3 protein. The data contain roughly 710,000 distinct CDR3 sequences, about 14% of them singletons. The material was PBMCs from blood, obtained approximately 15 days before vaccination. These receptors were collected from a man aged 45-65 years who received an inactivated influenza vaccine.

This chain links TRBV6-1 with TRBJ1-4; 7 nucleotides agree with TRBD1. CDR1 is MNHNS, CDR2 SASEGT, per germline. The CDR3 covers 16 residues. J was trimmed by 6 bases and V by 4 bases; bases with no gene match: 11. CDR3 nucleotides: TGTGCCAGCAGTGGGCGAGGAGCAGGGGGATATGAAAAACTGTTTTTT. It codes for CASSGRGAGGYEKLFF.

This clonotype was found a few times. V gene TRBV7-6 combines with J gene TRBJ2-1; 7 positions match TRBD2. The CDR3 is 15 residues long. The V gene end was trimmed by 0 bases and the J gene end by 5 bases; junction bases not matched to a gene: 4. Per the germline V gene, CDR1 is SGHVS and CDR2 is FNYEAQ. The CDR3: CASSLAPSGDNEQFF. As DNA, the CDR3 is TGTGCCAGCAGCTTAGCCCCTAGCGGAGACAATGAGCAGTTCTTC. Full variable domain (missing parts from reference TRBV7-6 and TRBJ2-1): GAGVSQSPRYKVTKRGQDVALRCDPISGHVSLYWYRQALGQGPEFLTYFNYEAQQDKSGLPNDRFSAERPEGSISTLTIQRTEQRDSAMYRCASSLAPSGDNEQFFGPGTRLTVL.

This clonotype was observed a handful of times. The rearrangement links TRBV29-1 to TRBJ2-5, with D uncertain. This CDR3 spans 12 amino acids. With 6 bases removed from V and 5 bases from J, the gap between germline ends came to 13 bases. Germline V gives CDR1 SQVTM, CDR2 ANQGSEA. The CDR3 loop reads CSVPGVMETQYF. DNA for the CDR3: TGCAGCGTACCAGGAGTGATGGAGACCCAGTACTTC.